Each of the 28 T cell receptor beta chains below was sequenced from the same sample in a study of metastatic and nonmetastatic thyroid tumors. TCRdb re-clonotyped the PCR reads via MiXCR. This sample has about 30,000 clones, with around 25% found just once. Among the patients, none had received any treatment before thyroid surgery. Sequenced: blood. The receptors were gathered from a female donor with papillary thyroid cancer or a benign thyroid nodule (not recorded which). Some clones in this sample may be carry-over from other donors' samples.

This clone was recorded many times. The CDR3 loop reads CAWSVMGGRETQYF. In DNA form, the CDR3 reads TGTGCCTGGAGTGTTATGGGGGGGCGAGAGACCCAGTACTTC. This chain connects TRBV30 to TRBJ2-5; perhaps TRBD2 as D (7 bases). The CDR3 is made up of 14 amino acids. The V gene lost 0 bases and the J gene lost 4 bases, with 12 bases spanning the gap. Germline values: CDR1 GTSNPN, CDR2 SVGIG (reference sequence).

This clone showed up many times. The chain is built from TRBV9 and TRBJ1-5; 7 bases map to TRBD1. Germline lookup yields CDR1 SGDLS and CDR2 YYNGEE. The CDR3 sequence is 14 residues long. Trimming took 5 bases from V and 6 from J; bases not matched to a gene: 8. The CDR3 sequence: CASSGDSWGQPQHF. CDR3 nucleotide sequence: TGTGCCAGCAGTGGGGACAGTTGGGGTCAGCCCCAGCATTTT.

This clone is large (0.1 to 1%) within its sample. The gene calls are TRBV6-4 and TRBJ2-2; D might be TRBD1 (5 bases). The CDR3 totals 14 residues. The V end lost 0 bases, the J end lost 3 bases, and 5 bases lay between the germline ends. The germline CDR1 and CDR2 sequences are MRHNA and SNTAGT. Here the CDR3 reads CASSDSTDTGELFF. The CDR3 nucleotides read TGTGCCAGCAGTGACTCGACAGACACCGGGGAGCTGTTTTTT.

This clone has more than one count but fewer than ten. V and J are TRBV5-1 and TRBJ2-7; 7 bases are shared with TRBD1. V lost 7 bases, J lost 0 bases, and 7 bases stayed unmatched. Germline V gene sequence: CDR1 SGHRS, CDR2 YFSETQ. The length of the CDR3 is 14 residues. CDR3 sequence reads: CASGETGSSYEQYF. The CDR3 region has the DNA TGCGCCAGCGGAGAGACAGGGTCCTCCTACGAGCAGTACTTC.

This clone was counted a few times. This specimen includes other DNA sequences encoding the same CDR3. The chain links TRBV6-6 to TRBJ1-3; the match to TRBD1 covers 8 bases. The V and J ends lost 2 bases and 3 bases, in that order; junction bases with no gene match: 9. Germline V gene lookup returns CDR1 MNHNY and CDR2 SVGAGI (reference sequence). CDR3 size: 17 residues. The CDR3 here is CASSYRPPGQGGNTIYF. The CDR3 DNA reads as TGTGCCAGCAGTTACAGGCCCCCTGGACAGGGTGGAAACACCATATATTTT.

This clone was recorded many times. The chain combines TRBV5-4 with TRBJ1-6, with D unresolved. The germline V gene encodes CDR1 SGHNT and CDR2 YYREEE (reference sequence). The CDR3 covers 16 residues. Trimming left V 0 bases short and J 7 bases short, with 14 bases between. CDR3 loop: CASSLGGGNWNSPLHF. For the CDR3, the DNA is TGTGCCAGCAGCTTGGGGGGAGGCAATTGGAATTCACCCCTCCACTTT.

This clone came up many times. V is TRBV28 and J is TRBJ2-2; TRBD1 matches at 8 bases. The CDR3 spans 15 residues. J was trimmed by 1 base and V by 3 bases; bases with no gene match: 1. The germline CDR1 and CDR2 sequences are MDHEN and SYDVKM. The CDR3 is CASSLDRVNTGELFF. The CDR3 DNA follows: TGTGCCAGCAGTTTGGACAGGGTGAACACCGGGGAGCTGTTTTTT.

This clone qualifies as medium-sized. This CDR3 reads CASSRRTSGTSYNEQFF. The CDR3 DNA is TGTGCCAGCAGTCGCCGTACTAGCGGAACCTCCTACAATGAGCAGTTCTTC. V gene TRBV6-2 or TRBV6-3 combines with J gene TRBJ2-1; 8 nucleotides match TRBD2. The CDR3 loop spans 17 amino acids. J lost 0 bases, V lost 5 bases, and 9 bases had no gene match. Germline CDR1 MNHEY, CDR2 SVGEGT.

This rearrangement joins TRBV28 to TRBJ1-1; D is unresolved. The germline V gene encodes CDR1 MDHEN and CDR2 SYDVKM. CDR3 length: 13 amino acids. V was clipped by 3 bases and J by 1 base, with 6 bases between them. The CDR3 spells CASSFTTNTEAFF. For the CDR3, the DNA is TGTGCCAGCAGTTTTACGACGAACACTGAAGCTTTCTTT.

This chain links TRBV5-1 with TRBJ1-6; D not certain. The length of the CDR3 is 18 residues. Trimming took 4 bases from V and 0 from J, leaving 17 bases between them. CDR1 SGHRS and CDR2 YFSETQ come from the germline V gene. The CDR3, as DNA: TGCGCCAGCAGCGACCTCATTCCCGGGGACTCCTATAATTCACCCCTCCACTTT. This sequence encodes CASSDLIPGDSYNSPLHF.

Ten or more counts support this clone. The V gene is TRBV5-5, the J gene TRBJ2-7, with TRBD1 as a possible D gene (6 bases). Trimming took 6 bases from V and 5 from J, leaving 18 bases between them. Germline CDR1 reads SGHKS; CDR2 reads YYEKEE (reference sequence). This CDR3 has 14 residues. This CDR3 is CASTTIQGLHEQYF. CDR3 bases: TGTGCCAGCACCACAATTCAGGGGTTACACGAGCAGTACTTC.

As to this clone: Possible read error: a much larger clone is one base away. No DNA is shown, since the ends of the CDR3 on it are uncertain; the CDR3 is the one TCRdb lists. The chain couples TRBV14 to TRBJ2-4; the table gives TRBD1 as D, unverified against the DNA. In germline, CDR1 is SGHDN, CDR2 FVKESK. The CDR3 adds up to 13 amino acids, both ends counted. The CDR3 reads CASSFGWGSIEYF.

This clone has a count of ten or more. Given a much more abundant clone one base away, this may be a read error. The rearrangement uses TRBV28 and TRBJ2-7; D gene uncertain. The CDR3 spans 12 residues. Germline assignment: CDR1 MDHEN and CDR2 SYDVKM. The V gene lost 8 bases and the J gene lost 7 bases, with 15 bases spanning the gap. The CDR3 nucleotides are TGTGCCAGCGGCACGGAAGCTACAGAGCAGTACTTC. Translated, it gives CASGTEATEQYF.

This clone was seen ten or more times. Just one base apart from a much larger clone, this may be a read error. Other nucleotide sequences from this sample produce the same CDR3. The chain employs TRBV5-5 and TRBJ2-3; D uncertain. The V end lost 4 bases, the J end lost 1 base, and 10 bases lay between the germline ends. The CDR3 extends over 14 amino acids. In germline, CDR1 is SGHKS, CDR2 YYEKEE (reference sequence). CDR3 region: CASSRASGTDTQYF. The CDR3 DNA reads as TGTGCCAGCAGCAGGGCTAGTGGCACAGATACGCAGTATTTT.

In this sample, this clone turned up many times. The V call is TRBV5-1, the J call TRBJ2-1, with D maybe TRBD2 (6 bases). The CDR3 is 13 amino acids. Germline V gene data show CDR1 as SGHRS and CDR2 as YFSETQ. The ends were cut back, 4 bases at V and 8 bases at J, with 13 bases in the middle. CDR3 bases: TGCGCCAGCAGCCGGGACTTTAGGGATGAGCAGTTCTTC. Translation gives CASSRDFRDEQFF.

This clone was seen once. One end of the junction is discordant with germline, which a read error may explain. The CDR3 reads CARSFERAGANVLTF. The CDR3 DNA reads TGTGCCCGCAGCTTCGAAAGGGCCGGGGCCAACGTCCTCACTTTC. V is TRBV5-4 and J is TRBJ2-6, with D possibly called TRBD1 or TRBD2 (5 bases each). CDR1 is SGHNT and CDR2 is YYREEE in the germline V gene (reference sequence). CDR3 length: 15 residues.

In its sample, this clone ranks as medium-sized. The chain couples TRBV28 to TRBJ2-7, with D perhaps matching TRBD2 (5 bases). Germline CDR1 reads MDHEN; CDR2 reads SYDVKM. There are 14 residues in the CDR3. The V and J ends lost 1 base and 0 bases respectively, with 7 bases between them. CDR3 loop: CASSLLGVSYEQYF. In DNA, the CDR3 is TGTGCCAGCAGTTTATTGGGAGTCTCCTACGAGCAGTACTTC.

The chain uses TRBV2 and TRBJ2-2; 9 positions match TRBD1. V was pared by 6 bases and J by 10 bases, with 3 bases of the junction left unmatched. Germline V lookup: CDR1 SNHLY, CDR2 FYNNEI. This CDR3 comprises 12 residues. As DNA, the CDR3 is TGTGCCAGCAGGGGGACAGGGTCGGAGCTGTTTTTT. This translates into CASRGTGSELFF. The full variable domain, rest sourced from reference TRBV2 and TRBJ2-2, is EPEVTQTPSHQVTQMGQEVILRCVPISNHLYFYWYRQILGQKVEFLVSFYNNEISEKSEIFDDQFSVERPDGSNFTLKIRSTKLEDSAMYFCASRGTGSELFFGEGSRLTVL.

This clone was recorded at least ten times. J is TRBJ1-2 and V is TRBV18; TRBD1 aligns across 9 bases. The CDR3 totals 14 residues. Germline V gene sequence: CDR1 KGHSH, CDR2 LQKENI. J gave up 1 base and V 3 bases, and 0 bases lay outside the gene matches. CDR3 in amino acids: CASSPDRGNYGYTF. Written as DNA, the CDR3 is TGTGCCAGCTCACCGGACAGGGGTAACTATGGCTACACCTTC.

This chain joins TRBV5-5 and TRBJ1-2; a weak D match, TRBD1 (6 bases). The V and J ends lost 1 base and 3 bases respectively, with 7 bases between them. This CDR3 has 13 amino acids. The germline gives CDR1 SGHKS, CDR2 YYEKEE (reference sequence). CDR3 in amino acids: CASSLSGDYGYTF. The CDR3 region has the DNA TGTGCCAGCAGCTTGTCAGGGGACTATGGCTACACCTTC.

This clone was seen only a few times. This chain links TRBV6-1 with TRBJ1-1; no clear D. Trimming cost V 4 bases and J 6 bases, with 12 bases left between them. This CDR3 region has 13 residues. Germline loops: CDR1 MNHNS, CDR2 SASEGT. CDR3 nucleotides: TGTGCCAGCAGTGTAAACTCAGTGTCTGAAGCTTTCTTT. Translating gives CASSVNSVSEAFF.

On this clone itself: The conserved closing phenylalanine or tryptophan is absent in this CDR3, likely reflecting a read error. The chain has TRBV19 and TRBJ1-5; TRBD1 agrees at 9 bases. The CDR3 totals 15 residues. In germline, CDR1 is LNHDA, CDR2 SQIVND (reference sequence). The V gene end was trimmed by 6 bases and the J gene end by 6 bases; junction bases not matched to a gene: 9. The CDR3 nucleotides read TGTGCCAGTAGAAGGGACAGGGACCCTTTTCAGCCCCAGCATCCC. Its translation is CASRRDRDPFQPQHP.

By frequency in the sample, this clone is medium-sized. This chain uses TRBV12-3 or TRBV12-4 with TRBJ2-7; D uncertain. Trimming shortened V by 0 bases and J by 2 bases, and 8 bases separated the two germline ends. This CDR3 spans 14 amino acids. CDR3 amino acids: CASSLAGSTYEQYF. CDR3 DNA: TGTGCCAGCAGTTTAGCGGGGTCCACCTACGAGCAGTACTTC.

Ten or more counts support this clone. The sample has other DNA sequences that encode this CDR3 too. The chain couples TRBV11-1 to TRBJ2-7, with D possibly TRBD2 on 6 matching bases. The ends were cut back, 5 bases at V and 1 base at J, with 21 bases in the middle. Germline V gene sequence: CDR1 SGHAT, CDR2 FQDESV (reference sequence). There are 17 residues in the CDR3. CDR3 nucleotides: TGTGCCAGCAGCACAACCCGGGGGTCCCTTACTTCCTACGAGCAGTACTTC. It yields the protein CASSTTRGSLTSYEQYF.

This clone was counted at least ten times. This chain links TRBV12-3 or TRBV12-4 with TRBJ1-1; 7 bases are a match to TRBD1. CDR3 length: 13 amino acids. V shed 4 bases, J shed 4 bases, and the junction held 3 bases outside the gene matches. The CDR3 spells CASSSTGATEAFF. The CDR3 DNA follows: TGTGCCAGCAGTTCCACAGGGGCCACTGAAGCTTTCTTT.

There are many counts of this clone. The chain couples TRBV15 to TRBJ1-1; 7 nucleotides line up with TRBD1. After removal of 5 bases from V and 1 base from J, the junction contained 7 bases not matched to a gene. Germline CDR1 is LNHNV and CDR2 is YYDKDF (reference sequence). This CDR3 is 15 amino acids long. CDR3 sequence (DNA): TGTGCCACCAGCGAGGGGACAGAGCCGAACACTGAAGCTTTCTTT. Protein product: CATSEGTEPNTEAFF.

This clone has at least ten counts. The chain recombines TRBV5-4 with TRBJ1-2; perhaps TRBD1 as D (6 bases). Germline V lookup: CDR1 SGHNT, CDR2 YYREEE (reference sequence). V was cut by 4 bases and J by 2 bases, with 12 bases left in between. This CDR3 is 14 amino acids long. Written as DNA, the CDR3 is TGTGCCAGCAGCCCCAGGGGACTGAACTATGGCTACACCTTC. It codes for CASSPRGLNYGYTF.

This clone was observed at least ten times. The chain couples TRBV7-3 to TRBJ1-1; D is ambiguous. This CDR3 contains 13 residues. V lost 2 bases to trimming and J lost 0 bases, with 4 bases between them. The germline V gene encodes CDR1 SGHTA and CDR2 FQGTGA. The CDR3 DNA reads as TGTGCCAGCAGCTTATCGGTGAACACTGAAGCTTTCTTT. Amino acids: CASSLSVNTEAFF.